The 14 T cell receptor beta chains below all came from one sample that was sequenced in a study of graft-versus-host responses after intestinal transplantation. Here immunoSEQ multiplex PCR was the method, and the copy in TCRdb shows in-frame clones only, minus some. Among more than 100,000 clones listed, 90% to 95% were seen once. These receptors' antigens are unknown. Material: unstimulated CD4+ T cells sorted from spleen or lymph node cells, obtained before intestinal transplant. These receptor sequences come from a human donor who received an intestinal transplant.

The CDR3 protein is CASSPQRGSNEQFF. The CDR3 nucleotides read TGTGCCAGTAGTCCCCAAAGGGGGTCGAATGAGCAGTTCTTC. The gene calls are TRBV19 and TRBJ2-1; D is possibly TRBD1 (6 bases). The CDR3 is made up of 14 amino acids. Trimming pared 5 bases from V and 7 bases from J, leaving 15 bases between. Germline CDR1 reads LNHDA; CDR2 reads SQIVND (reference sequence).

The chain links TRBV6-5 to TRBJ2-3; D gene unclear. V was cut by 2 bases and J by 1 base, with 10 bases left in between. Germline V gene data show CDR1 as MNHEY and CDR2 as SVGAGI. CDR3 length: 15 amino acids. The CDR3 loop is CASSYTILGTDTQYF. The CDR3 region has the DNA TGTGCCAGCAGTTACACCATACTGGGCACAGATACGCAGTATTTT.

The V call is TRBV5-1, the J call TRBJ1-1; perhaps TRBD1 as D (6 bases). In germline, CDR1 is SGHRS, CDR2 YFSETQ. This CDR3 is built from 13 residues. With 2 bases removed from V and 5 bases from J, the gap between germline ends came to 10 bases. Here the CDR3 DNA reads TGCGCCAGCAGCTTACCCAGGGGAACTGAAGCTTTCTTT. Amino acid sequence: CASSLPRGTEAFF.

The rearrangement links TRBV5-6 to TRBJ2-5; D ambiguous. This CDR3 has 11 residues. The V and J ends lost 2 bases and 5 bases respectively, with 4 bases between them. Germline assignment: CDR1 SGHDT and CDR2 YYEEEE. CDR3 amino acids: CASSFFETQYF. CDR3 nucleotides: TGTGCCAGCAGCTTCTTCGAGACCCAGTACTTC.

This clone has more than one count but fewer than ten. The chain couples TRBV6-6 to TRBJ1-4, with D maybe TRBD1 (6 bases). Between the trimmed V and J ends, which lost 4 bases and 4 bases, there was a span of 13 bases. Germline CDR1 reads MNHNY; CDR2 reads SVGAGI (reference sequence). The CDR3 spans 15 residues. CDR3 sequence: CASSFGQPVNEKLFF. The DNA for the CDR3 is TGTGCCAGCAGTTTTGGACAGCCGGTTAATGAAAAACTGTTTTTT.

V is TRBV11-2 and J is TRBJ2-7; D gene ambiguous. Trimming removed 1 base from V and 2 bases from J, with 12 bases in between. The CDR3 is made up of 15 amino acids. CDR1 and CDR2 from the germline V gene are SGHAT and FQNNGV. DNA for the CDR3: TGTGCCAGCAGCTTAGCTGCAGGCCTAACCTACGAGCAGTACTTC. Protein: CASSLAAGLTYEQYF.

The rearrangement joins TRBV4-2 to TRBJ2-7; 9 nucleotides agree with TRBD2. The CDR3 extends over 18 amino acids. In germline, CDR1 is LGHNA, CDR2 YNFKEQ. The V segment lost 5 bases and the J segment 4 bases; nucleotides outside the gene matches: 18. The CDR3 region has the DNA TGTGCCAGCAGCGCCCGAACAGGGAGACTAGCGGATAGTTACGAGCAGTACTTC. Protein sequence: CASSARTGRLADSYEQYF.

The V gene is TRBV27, the J gene TRBJ1-5; D remains ambiguous. Germline V gene data show CDR1 as MNHEY and CDR2 as SMNVEV (reference sequence). With 1 base removed from V and 0 bases from J, the gap between germline ends came to 7 bases. CDR3 size: 15 residues. CDR3 protein: CASSLWSNSNQPQHF. The CDR3 nucleotides are TGTGCCAGCAGTTTATGGTCGAATAGCAATCAGCCCCAGCATTTT.

In regard to this clone: An end of the junction does not agree with germline; a read error may underlie this. The CDR3 is CASSYDRKTGELFF. DNA for the CDR3: TGTGCTAGCAGCTATGACAGAAAGACCGGGGAGCTGTTTTTT. The chain joins TRBV7-7 to TRBJ2-2; the D gene is possibly TRBD1 (5 bases). The CDR3 spans 14 residues. Germline CDR1 and CDR2: SSHAT and FNYEAQ (reference sequence).

V and J are TRBV7-2 and TRBJ2-3; D remains ambiguous. This CDR3 has 9 amino acids. In germline, CDR1 is SGHTA, CDR2 FQGNSA. Trimming removed 2 bases from V and 15 bases from J, with 6 bases in between. The CDR3, as DNA: TGTGCCAGCAGCTTAATTGGATATTTT. This gives the protein CASSLIGYF. Looking up the rest from reference TRBV7-2 and TRBJ2-3 gives the full variable domain: GAGVSQSPSNKVTEKGKDVELRCDPISGHTALYWYRQSLGQGLEFLIYFQGNSAPDKSGLPSDRFSAERTGGSVSTLTIQRTQQEDSAVYLCASSLIGYFGPGTRLTVL.

This clone has just a few counts. The CDR3, as DNA: TGTGCCCACCCCAGGGGAAAACTGTTTTTT. This encodes CAHPRGKLFF. The chain links TRBV7-9 to TRBJ1-4, with D tentatively TRBD1 (6 bases). The CDR3 is 10 amino acids. With 11 bases removed from V and 10 bases from J, the gap between germline ends came to 11 bases. The germline V gene has CDR1 SEHNR and CDR2 FQNEAQ (reference sequence).

The DNA of the CDR3 is TGCGCCAGCAGCTTATGGCCGGTGGGACTAGCGGGGAACAATGAGCAGTTCTTC. Its translation is CASSLWPVGLAGNNEQFF. The V gene is TRBV5-1, the J gene TRBJ2-1, with 13 bases identical to TRBD2. The CDR3 spans 18 residues. V was pared by 2 bases and J by 5 bases, with 10 bases of the junction left unmatched. CDR1 and CDR2 from the germline V gene are SGHRS and YFSETQ.

The chain uses TRBV5-1 and TRBJ1-2, with 8 bases identical to TRBD1. The germline gives CDR1 SGHRS, CDR2 YFSETQ. The CDR3 extends over 14 amino acids. With V trimmed by 5 bases and J by 0 bases, 3 bases remained unmatched. In DNA, the CDR3 is TGCGCCAGCAGTCCAGGGGGCCCTAACTATGGCTACACCTTC. It specifies CASSPGGPNYGYTF.

The CDR3 loop is CASSLGGYEQYF. The CDR3 DNA follows: TGTGCCAGCAGCTTGGGGGGCTACGAGCAGTACTTC. The chain employs TRBV5-4 and TRBJ2-7; D is uncertain. Germline CDR1 reads SGHNT; CDR2 reads YYREEE (reference sequence). V was trimmed by 0 bases and J by 3 bases, leaving 4 bases between them. The CDR3 loop spans 12 amino acids.